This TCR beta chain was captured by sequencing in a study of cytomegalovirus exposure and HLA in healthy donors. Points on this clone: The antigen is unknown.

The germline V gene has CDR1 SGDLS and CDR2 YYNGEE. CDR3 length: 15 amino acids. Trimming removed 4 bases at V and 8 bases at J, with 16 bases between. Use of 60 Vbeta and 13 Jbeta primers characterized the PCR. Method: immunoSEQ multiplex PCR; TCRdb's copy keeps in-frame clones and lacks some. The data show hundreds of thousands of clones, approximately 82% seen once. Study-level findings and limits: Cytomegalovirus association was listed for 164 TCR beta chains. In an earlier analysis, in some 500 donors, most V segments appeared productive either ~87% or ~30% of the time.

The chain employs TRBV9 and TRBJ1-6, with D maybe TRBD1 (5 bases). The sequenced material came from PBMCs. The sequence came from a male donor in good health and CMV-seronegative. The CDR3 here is CASSFQPARDSPLHF. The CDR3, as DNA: TGTGCCAGCAGCTTCCAACCCGCCAGGGATTCACCCCTCCACTTT.